This entry is about one T cell receptor (beta chain). This clonotype was detected ten times or more. Its antigen specificity is not known. Per-base quality was not reported, and no clone a single base away is much larger than it. CDR1 and CDR2, looked up from the germline V gene, are SGHVS and FNYEAQ. The CDR3 goes from the cysteine to the phenylalanine over 14 residues. The sequence is cut down to CDR3 DNA, 42 bases in frame from base 1. Between the V and J ends, shortened by 2 bases and 9 bases respectively, the junction contains 14 bases. Preparation of the library involved RACE. Reads for this sample came from a NextSeq 500. During library preparation, unique molecular identifiers were attached to individual cDNA molecules so that TCRs could be counted quantitatively and reproducibly. The study's processing was this. The median number of TCRs per sample was around 100,000, ranging from about 20,000 to 750,000. V, J and CDR3 annotation of the TCR reads was performed with the Decombinator software suite. To make PS versus PT1 abundance plots, every sample was subsampled to the same number of TCRs (28,000). Expanded TCRs were defined as absent before sensitization and observed at least eight times at the 2-week time point. TCRdb passed the public sequencing reads through fastp at Q25 and MiXCR, retaining productive beta sequences. Each record represents a unique CDR3 protein, reported with the most common genes and DNA among its rows. TCRdb's processing, not the study's, gives the V and J calls here. In all, the sample holds about 93,000 distinct CDR3 sequences, and 8.5% to 9% of those were seen once. 2.5% to 3% of the sample is in the top ten clones.

The data derive from a study of human T cells and chemical hapten exposure (dated by TCRdb to about 2021). Study-wide context: Libraries were pooled for sequencing, and variation in per-sample TCR yields was attributed mainly to small differences in library volumes within the pool. This study followed changes in the peripheral blood TCR repertoire in vivo during primary and secondary sensitization of alopecia patients to the hapten diphenylcyclopropenone (DPC). From each blood RNA sample, both TCR alpha and TCR beta chains were sequenced.

The paper's findings and limits, for the study overall: After repeated subsampling, changes were observed in the strength of the expansion versus patch-test correlation and in the threshold at which the correlation became significant. DPC sensitization did not change how many TCRs were above 1 in 1000 frequency, and no evidence was found of alterations in global repertoire structure.

The time point label corresponds to: healthy volunteer bleed at 2 weeks. Total RNA was extracted from unfractionated whole blood collected in Tempus Blood RNA tubes. As TCR sequencing controls, about five healthy volunteers were used, with blood taken at day 0, 2 weeks and 6 weeks. Specimen: whole blood. This receptor was taken from a female donor in good health. Some clones in this sample may be carry-over from other donors' samples. The chain was built from TRBV7-6 and TRBJ2-1; a tentative D match to TRBD2 spans 7 bases. The nucleotides read TGTGCCAGCAGCTTACCCCGGGGGGCGGGTGAGCAGTTCTTC. Its translation is CASSLPRGAGEQFF.